These 5 T cell receptor beta chains share one sample of origin, sequenced in a study of cytomegalovirus exposure and HLA in healthy donors. PCR involved 60 Vbeta and 13 Jbeta primers. Using immunoSEQ multiplex PCR, the repertoire was profiled, and TCRdb retains in-frame clones only, with some absent. The table shows roughly 240,000 clones, with over 80% occurring only once. The sequencing input was PBMCs. Receptors originate from a woman aged 40 to 50 in good health and CMV-seropositive.

This clone was seen a few times. The chain's CDR3 is CASSLVNTGELFF. The CDR3 DNA sequence: TGTGCCAGCAGCTTAGTTAATACCGGGGAGCTGTTTTTT. The chain employs TRBV13 and TRBJ2-2, with unresolved D. V gave up 1 base and J gave up 5 bases, with 5 bases separating them. CDR3 size: 13 residues. Germline-derived CDR1 and CDR2 are PRHDT and FYEKMQ (reference sequence). Full variable domain (outside the CDR3, taken from reference TRBV13 and TRBJ2-2): AAGVIQSPRHLIKEKRETATLKCYPIPRHDTVYWYQQGPGQDPQFLISFYEKMQSDKGSIPDRFSAQQFSDYHSELNMSSLELGDSALYFCASSLVNTGELFFGEGSRLTVL.

The genes are TRBV6-5 and TRBJ2-5; TRBD1 agrees at 10 bases. The tail of the sequence fits TRBJ2-7 better, so the J call may be wrong. This CDR3 is 14 amino acids long. Germline V gene data show CDR1 as MNHEY and CDR2 as SVGAGI. CDR3 sequence reads: CASSYRDRGHEQYF. Here the CDR3 DNA reads TGTGCCAGCAGTTACCGGGACAGGGGCCACGAGCAGTACTTC.

Only one count was recorded for this clone. The chain employs TRBV5-1 and TRBJ2-1, with D hard to call. V gave up 0 bases and J gave up 6 bases, with 10 bases separating them. CDR3 length equals 14 residues. The V gene's germline CDR1 is SGHRS and CDR2 YFSETQ. CDR3 DNA: TGCGCCAGCAGCTTGGGTGGGCCCTCCAATGAGCAGTTCTTC. Protein: CASSLGGPSNEQFF. Full variable domain (missing parts from reference TRBV5-1 and TRBJ2-1): KAGVTQTPRYLIKTRGQQVTLSCSPISGHRSVSWYQQTPGQGLQFLFEYFSETQRNKGNFPGRFSGRQFSNSRSEMNVSTLELGDSALYLCASSLGGPSNEQFFGPGTRLTVL.

This chain links TRBV19 with TRBJ2-1, with D perhaps TRBD2 (5 bases). The CDR3 length is 12 residues. Germline-derived CDR1 and CDR2 are LNHDA and SQIVND (reference sequence). Trimming left V 10 bases short and J 8 bases short, with 15 bases between. The CDR3, as DNA: TGTGCCACCTCCTCCGAGGGCGATGAGCAGTTCTTC. The encoded protein is CATSSEGDEQFF.

The V and J genes are TRBV19 and TRBJ1-5; D is undetermined. The CDR3 is 13 amino acids. The ends were cut back, 3 bases at V and 5 bases at J, with 8 bases in the middle. Per the germline V gene, CDR1 is LNHDA and CDR2 is SQIVND (reference sequence). The CDR3, as DNA: TGTGCCAGTAGTATCGCGAGGGATCAGCCCCAGCATTTT. Residues: CASSIARDQPQHF.